This is a list of T cell receptor beta chains from one sample in a study of T cells in Graves' hyperthyroidism and ophthalmopathy. Each CDR3 protein gets one entry after TCRdb re-called the multiplex PCR reads with MiXCR. The sample has about 340,000 distinct CDR3 sequences; 21% are singletons. The sequencing input was blood. The receptors here all came from a woman between 45 and 65 years old with Graves' hyperthyroidism. Both conserved end residues are part of each CDR3. D genes are given only for firm matches. For some rows the clone size is stated as once, few or many, or as a class when expanded; others skip it.

TRBV20-1,many,TRBD2,TRBJ2-3,TGCAGTGCTAGATGGGGGGGGGCAGATACGCAGTATTTT,CSARWGGADTQYF
TRBV20-1,many,TRBD2,TRBJ2-3,TGCAGTGCCAATTCGGGGGGAAGAGATACGCAGTATTTT,CSANSGGRDTQYF
TRBV6-1,-,-,TRBJ2-7,TGTGCCAGCAGTGAATTTAGCGGTCAGGGGGTCTACGAGCAGTACTTC,CASSEFSGQGVYEQYF
TRBV4-1,few,TRBD1,TRBJ2-7,TGCGCCAGCAGCCAGGGTGGGACAGGGGGAGGGCAGTACTTC,CASSQGGTGGGQYF
TRBV28,-,TRBD2,TRBJ2-3,TGTGCCAGCAGTTTCCCGGGGACTAGCGGAGCCCGTGATACGCAGTATTTT,CASSFPGTSGARDTQYF
TRBV27,-,-,TRBJ1-1,TGTGCCAGCAGTTTATCGACGGGGGAGGCTGAAGCTTTCTTT,CASSLSTGEAEAFF
TRBV5-1,few,TRBD1,TRBJ1-4,TGCGCCAGCAGCAAAATGACAGGGGCAACTAATGAAAAACTGTTTTTT,CASSKMTGATNEKLFF
TRBV10-3,many,-,TRBJ1-1,TGTGCCATCAGTGGCCGGGGAGGGGTGGACACTGAAGCTTTCTTT,CAISGRGGVDTEAFF
TRBV29-1,-,-,TRBJ2-7,TGCAGCGTTGCAGTAGCATGGGAGCAGTACTTC,CSVAVAWEQYF
TRBV6-1,many,-,TRBJ2-5,TGTGCCAGCAGTGAAGGGTGGATGGGGTTAAAAGAGACCCAGTACTTC,CASSEGWMGLKETQYF
TRBV20-1,few,-,TRBJ2-7,TGCAGCCTCCTCGAGAGTAGTACCGACGAGCAGTACTTC,CSLLESSTDEQYF
TRBV25-1,few,-,TRBJ2-1,TGTGCCAGCAGTGAAGGGCGGGAGAGGGGGGGCAGGCATGAGCAGTTCTTC,CASSEGRERGGRHEQFF
TRBV11-3,many,-,TRBJ2-7,TGTGCCAGCAGAACAGGGAGTTCCTACGAGCAGTACTTC,CASRTGSSYEQYF
TRBV2,many,TRBD1,TRBJ1-1,TGTGCCAGCAGGGAGGACAGGGCAACCTCCGGGGTAGCTTTCTTT,CASREDRATSGVAFF
TRBV20-1,many,TRBD2,TRBJ2-7,TGCAGTGCTAGGAAGGGCGGGGGGAGCTCCTACGAGCAGTACTTC,CSARKGGGSSYEQYF
TRBV20-1,many,TRBD2,TRBJ2-5,TGCAGTGCTAGTGAACCCACGGGGCGGGGGGTTGAGACCCAGTACTTC,CSASEPTGRGVETQYF
TRBV5-1,many,-,TRBJ2-2,TGCGCCAGCAGCTTGCCGAACACCGGGGAGCTGTTTTTT,CASSLPNTGELFF
TRBV6-1,-,-,TRBJ1-4,TGTGCCAGCAGTGAACTCAGCAGGCCCTATGAAAAACTGTTTTTT,CASSELSRPYEKLFF
TRBV27,many,-,TRBJ1-5,TGTGCCAGTCAGAGGGCCGGAGGCCAGCCCCAGCATTTT,CASQRAGGQPQHF
TRBV18,many,-,TRBJ2-1,TGTGCCAGCTCACCACCGGGGGCCTCCTACAATGAGCAGTTCTTC,CASSPPGASYNEQFF
TRBV28,many,TRBD1,TRBJ2-7,TGTGCCAGCAGTTATGCTGACAGGGGGTACGAGCAGTACTTC,CASSYADRGYEQYF
TRBV20-1,many,TRBD2,TRBJ2-1,TGCAGTGCTTGGACTAGCGGGAGAAACGAGCAGTTCTTC,CSAWTSGRNEQFF
TRBV18,many,TRBD1,TRBJ2-5,TGTGCCAGCTCACCGGACAGGGAAGAGACCCAGTACTTC,CASSPDREETQYF
TRBV12-3/TRBV12-4,many,-,TRBJ1-1,TGTGCCAGCAGTAGTTGGGGGGTGTCTGAAGCTTTCTTT,CASSSWGVSEAFF
TRBV5-1,many,TRBD1,TRBJ2-7,TGCGCCAGCAGCACGGGACAGTTTCAGTACGAGCAGTACTTC,CASSTGQFQYEQYF
TRBV28,many,TRBD2,TRBJ2-3,TGTGCCAGCAGTGTAACTAGCGGCCCCAGCACAGATACGCAGTATTTT,CASSVTSGPSTDTQYF
TRBV11-2,many,-,TRBJ2-7,TGTGCCAGCAGCTTGATCGAGGGGGCCTACGAGCAGTACTTC,CASSLIEGAYEQYF
TRBV30,-,-,TRBJ2-7,TGTGCCTGGAGTGTAGGGACCTCCGGGACGGTGTTGTGGTCCTACGAGCAGTACTTC,CAWSVGTSGTVLWSYEQYF
TRBV27,many,TRBD1,TRBJ2-3,TGTGCCAGCAGTTACTCGACAGGGGTCGTAACAGATACGCAGTATTTT,CASSYSTGVVTDTQYF
TRBV29-1,-,-,TRBJ2-3,TGCAGCGGGGCAGGGTTCAGCACAGATACGCAGTATTTT,CSGAGFSTDTQYF
TRBV12-3/TRBV12-4,-,-,TRBJ1-5,TGTGCCAGCAGCCTTGGGACCAAGGGCAATCAGCCCCAGCATTTT,CASSLGTKGNQPQHF
TRBV19,few,-,TRBJ2-7,TGTGCCAGTAGCCGACAGGCCAGCTACGAGCAGTACTTC,CASSRQASYEQYF
TRBV5-1,few,-,TRBJ2-1,TGCGCCAGCAGCTTGCCCCCGGGACCGATGTACAATGAGCAGTTCTTC,CASSLPPGPMYNEQFF
TRBV7-6,-,TRBD2,TRBJ2-3,TGTGCCAGCAGCTACTTAGCGGGAGGGACCACAGATACGCAGTATTTT,CASSYLAGGTTDTQYF
TRBV6-1,many,-,TRBJ1-1,TGTGCCAGCAGGGGACGGACTGAAGCTTTCTTT,CASRGRTEAFF
TRBV12-3/TRBV12-4,-,-,TRBJ2-2,TGTGCCAGCAGTTTATCTCGGACCGGGGAGCTGTTTTTT,CASSLSRTGELFF
TRBV20-1,-,TRBD2,TRBJ2-5,TGCAGTGCTTGGACTAGCGGATCTCAAGAGACCCAGTACTTC,CSAWTSGSQETQYF
TRBV6-1,many,-,TRBJ2-7,TGTGCCAGCAGGGCGGACTACTCACCTCGGGAGCAGTACTTC,CASRADYSPREQYF
TRBV5-6,many,TRBD1,TRBJ1-5,TGTGCCAGCAGCACACAGGGGATTAGCAATCAGCCCCAGCATTTT,CASSTQGISNQPQHF
TRBV5-1,many,-,TRBJ2-1,TGCGCCAGCAGCTGGCCGGTTCTGCGACGCTCCTACAATGAGCAGTTCTTC,CASSWPVLRRSYNEQFF
TRBV2,many,-,TRBJ2-1,TGTGCCAGCAGCCCAGCGTCGATGGGCCTTTACAATGAGCAGTTCTTC,CASSPASMGLYNEQFF
TRBV30,many,TRBD1,TRBJ1-1,TGTGCCTGGAGCGTTATAGGGGGCTGGAACACTGAAGCTTTCTTT,CAWSVIGGWNTEAFF
TRBV7-8,few,TRBD2,TRBJ2-1,TGTGCCAGCAGCTTAGCTCGGGGGGGTATTGTAGGTAATGAGCAGTTCTTC,CASSLARGGIVGNEQFF
TRBV28,many,TRBD2,TRBJ2-1,TGTGCCAGCAGTTTCTCCTCGGGACTAGCGGGAGGGGGGTACAATGAGCAGTTCTTC,CASSFSSGLAGGGYNEQFF
TRBV27,many,TRBD2,TRBJ2-7,TGTGCCAGCAGTATGCTAGCGGGAGGGCCCTCGGAGGAGCAGTACTTC,CASSMLAGGPSEEQYF
TRBV18,-,TRBD1,TRBJ1-2,TGTGCCAGCTCAAGACAGGATACCGGGACAGGGGGAGCATATGGCTACACCTTC,CASSRQDTGTGGAYGYTF
TRBV11-3,many,TRBD1,TRBJ2-2,TGTGCCAGCAGCAGACAGGGGGACACCGGGGAGCTGTTTTTT,CASSRQGDTGELFF
TRBV28,many,TRBD1,TRBJ1-6,TGTGCCAGCATAGAGACAGGGAACCTCTATAATTCACCCCTCCACTTT,CASIETGNLYNSPLHF
TRBV5-1,-,TRBD1,TRBJ1-1,TGCGCCAACAGCTTGGCCGGGACAGGGGGGTTTAACACTGAAGCTTTCTTC,CANSLAGTGGFNTEAFF
TRBV7-9,few,TRBD2,TRBJ2-1,TGTGCCAGCAGCTCGCTCGGCCGGGGGGGCGATGAGCAGTTCTTC,CASSSLGRGGDEQFF
TRBV11-3,many,TRBD2,TRBJ2-7,TGTGCCAGCAGCAGAACCGGGACTAGACAGAGTGAGCAGTACTTC,CASSRTGTRQSEQYF
TRBV5-4,few,-,TRBJ1-1,TGTGCCAGCAGCTTGGGCCTGATGGGTTCACGGTTGAACACTGAAGCTTTCTTT,CASSLGLMGSRLNTEAFF
TRBV28,many,TRBD1,TRBJ2-1,TGTGCCAGCAGTCATCCGGGACAGGGGAGAGGTCGCGGTGAGCAGTTCTTC,CASSHPGQGRGRGEQFF
TRBV7-9,many,TRBD1,TRBJ1-3,TGTGCCAGCAGCCCTCGGGACAGGGGGTATCTGGGAAACACCATATATTTT,CASSPRDRGYLGNTIYF
TRBV5-1,-,-,TRBJ1-6,TGTGCCAGCAGCTCCTTCGGGGCAAATCTCCTCCACTTT,CASSSFGANLLHF
TRBV4-2,-,-,TRBJ1-2,TGTGCCAGCAGCCCGGGACAAGTTAACTATGGCTACACCTTC,CASSPGQVNYGYTF
TRBV7-3,few,-,TRBJ2-2,TGTGCCAGCCGCCCTCCGGGGGCCCTGAACACCGGGGAGCTGTTTTTT,CASRPPGALNTGELFF
TRBV6-5,-,TRBD1,TRBJ1-5,TGTGCCAGCAGTTACGCCGACAGGGCGGGCAATCAGCCCCAGCATTTT,CASSYADRAGNQPQHF
TRBV15,-,-,TRBJ2-2,TGTGCCACCAGCAGAGGACTCTTAAACACCGGGGAGCTGTTTTTT,CATSRGLLNTGELFF